This T cell receptor beta chain was found in a study of T-cell memory formation after mild COVID-19. The overall study: TCR clustering was largely donor specific.

The germline CDR1 and CDR2 sequences are SGHTA and FQGNSA. The CDR3 has 16 amino acids. V lost 5 bases, J lost 5 bases, and 11 bases stayed unmatched. MiXCR, applied by TCRdb to the 5' RACE reads, yields one record per CDR3 protein. Of roughly 610,000 distinct CDR3 sequences listed, around a sixth are singletons. Source material: PBMCs or a T cell subset sorted from them (not recorded which). The chain joins TRBV7-2 to TRBJ2-1; TRBD2 matches 8 bases. This clonotype was obtained from an adult woman who had mild COVID-19 (a few samples of this study predate the infection). Cell type and time point are not known. The CDR3 DNA reads as TGTGCCAGCAGCCCTGGTGGCGCGGGGGGCCACAATGAGCAGTTCTTC. Its protein is CASSPGGAGGHNEQFF.